This T cell receptor (beta chain) was sequenced in a study of T cells after yellow fever vaccination. The CDR3 sequence is 12 residues long. V was trimmed by 5 bases and J by 8 bases, leaving 15 bases between them. Germline V lookup: CDR1 DFQATT, CDR2 SNEGSKA (reference sequence). TCRdb itself ran the 5' RACE reads through MiXCR, one entry per CDR3 protein. The sample includes roughly 150,000 distinct CDR3 sequences, 7.7% of them seen just once. The J gene is TRBJ1-2, the V gene TRBV20-1; D remains unclear. The clonotype originates from a man aged 25 to 40 who received the YFV17D yellow fever vaccine. The sequencing used CD4+ T cells sorted from PBMCs, collected 5 days after the yellow fever booster vaccination. This chain's CDR3 is CSACGQAAGYTF. The CDR3, as DNA: TGCAGTGCTTGCGGCCAGGCGGCGGGCTACACCTTC.